Included here is one T cell receptor (beta chain) sequence, with context. This record belongs to a study of blood T cell repertoires in COVID-19. Method: immunoSEQ multiplex PCR; TCRdb's copy keeps in-frame clones and lacks some. The sample lists some 430,000 clones, roughly 88% seen once, with about 0.6% in the top ten. The origin of this receptor is a man between 18 and 29 years old who had recovered from COVID-19. What was sequenced was PBMCs or T cells enriched from blood (not recorded which).

CDR3 sequence (DNA): TGTGCCAGCAGCTTAAAAGTAGCGGGCCCCGGAGATACGCAGTATTTT. This codes for CASSLKVAGPGDTQYF. The V call is TRBV7-3, the J call TRBJ2-3; TRBD2 agrees at 7 bases. The CDR3 totals 16 residues. Germline trimming cut 1 base from V and 5 bases from J; bases unmatched to any gene: 9. The germline V gene has CDR1 SGHTA and CDR2 FQGTGA.